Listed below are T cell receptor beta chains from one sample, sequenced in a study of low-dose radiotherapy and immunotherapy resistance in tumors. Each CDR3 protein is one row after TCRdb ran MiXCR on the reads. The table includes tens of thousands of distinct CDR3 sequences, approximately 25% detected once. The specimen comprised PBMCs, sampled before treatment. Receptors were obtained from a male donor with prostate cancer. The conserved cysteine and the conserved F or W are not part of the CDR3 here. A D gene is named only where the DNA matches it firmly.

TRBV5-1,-,ASSLIPGGYEQY
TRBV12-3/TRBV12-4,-,ASSFLQGGYTEAF
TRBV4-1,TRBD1,AAGTDNTEAF
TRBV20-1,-,SASLGSYNEQF
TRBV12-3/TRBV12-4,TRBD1,ASSLGTGSSYNSPLH
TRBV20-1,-,SARDMVRSPLH
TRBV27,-,ASRGLRAGSNTGELF
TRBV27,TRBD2,ASSEARTRTSTDTQY
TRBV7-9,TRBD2,ASSSRGGADTQY
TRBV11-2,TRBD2,ASIEAGGPYEQY
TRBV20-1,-,SARPESSYNEQF
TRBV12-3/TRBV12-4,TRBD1,ASVRTGGYSGANVLT
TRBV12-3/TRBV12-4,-,ASRNRLVSYEQY
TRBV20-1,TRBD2,SARSPLAGTDTQY
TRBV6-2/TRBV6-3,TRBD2,ASRSSGYNEQF
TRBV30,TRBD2,AWSRGLAGGNEQF
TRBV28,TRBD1,ASTQWTGGETQY
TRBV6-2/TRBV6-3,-,ASSQPLVPEF
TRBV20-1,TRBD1,SARGTRGHLHRTEAF
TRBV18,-,ASSPLLHTGELF
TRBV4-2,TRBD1,ASSQPGQFPGELF
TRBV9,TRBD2,ASNTRGTSGGETQY
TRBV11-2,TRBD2,ASNYGASGPYNEQF
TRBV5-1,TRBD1,ASSLGQGGTGELF